The 25 T cell receptor beta chains reported below all come from one sample, sequenced in a study of CD8 T cells in Susac syndrome. An input of about 0.5 to 1 ug of RNA was subjected to reverse transcription using random hexamers. Each CDR3 protein gets one entry after TCRdb re-called the immunoSEQ multiplex PCR reads with MiXCR. The sample yields around 170,000 distinct CDR3 sequences, 85% to 95% seen once. Sequencing was done on a sample of CD4+ T cells from PBMCs. These receptors were collected from a human donor with Susac syndrome.

The chain links TRBV29-1 to TRBJ2-1; TRBD2 agrees at 12 bases. The CDR3 totals 13 residues. V shed 5 bases and J 12 bases; nucleotides not matched to a gene: 8. Germline-derived CDR1 and CDR2 are SQVTM and ANQGSEA. CDR3 nucleotides: TGCAGCGTTCCTAGCGGGGGGGCTGGTGGGCAGTTCTTC. It is translated as CSVPSGGAGGQFF.

V and J are TRBV30 and TRBJ2-5, with TRBD1 matching over 8 bases. CDR1 and CDR2 (germline): GTSNPN, SVGIG (reference sequence). V trimming: 8 bases; J trimming: 2 bases; junction bases outside the gene matches: 10. The CDR3 runs 14 residues. The CDR3 region is CASAMRDRQETQYF. For the CDR3, the DNA is TGTGCCAGCGCGATGAGGGACAGGCAAGAGACCCAGTACTTC.

V gene TRBV9 combines with J gene TRBJ2-5, with 9 bases aligning to TRBD2. CDR1 SGDLS and CDR2 YYNGEE come from the germline V gene. The CDR3 sequence is 15 residues long. Losses at the gene ends were 3 bases for V and 5 bases for J; bases not matched to a gene: 8. The CDR3 DNA reads as TGTGCCAGCAGCGGAGGCGGGGGGGCGGAGGAGACCCAGTACTTC. Its protein product is CASSGGGGAEETQYF. Full variable domain (rest looked up from reference TRBV9 and TRBJ2-5): DSGVTQTPKHLITATGQRVTLRCSPRSGDLSVYWYQQSLDQGLQFLIQYYNGEERAKGNILERFSAQQFPDLHSELNLSSLELGDSALYFCASSGGGGAEETQYFGPGTRLLVL.

The rearrangement uses TRBV28 and TRBJ1-3; possibly TRBD1 for D (6 bases). The CDR3 extends over 15 amino acids. Trimming removed 5 bases at V and 4 bases at J, with 15 bases between. CDR1 MDHEN and CDR2 SYDVKM come from the germline V gene. The CDR3 DNA sequence: TGTGCCAGCAGTCGAACCACCGGGACAGGAAACACCATATATTTT. Its translation is CASSRTTGTGNTIYF. The full variable domain, rest sourced from reference TRBV28 and TRBJ1-3, is DVKVTQSSRYLVKRTGEKVFLECVQDMDHENMFWYRQDPGLGLRLIYFSYDVKMKEKGDIPEGYSVSREKKERFSLILESASTNQTSMYLCASSRTTGTGNTIYFGEGSWLTVV.

The chain links TRBV6-4 to TRBJ1-6; D is perhaps TRBD1 (6 bases). From germline, CDR1 is MRHNA and CDR2 SNTAGT. CDR3 length: 13 residues. The V end was cut by 4 bases, the J end by 14 bases, with 15 bases between. This CDR3 reads CASSVNRGETLHF. The CDR3 DNA reads TGTGCCAGCAGTGTAAATAGGGGGGAGACCCTCCACTTT.

J is TRBJ1-2 and V is TRBV7-9; maybe TRBD1 (5 bases). Germline assignment: CDR1 SEHNR and CDR2 FQNEAQ (reference sequence). The CDR3 is made up of 14 amino acids. V lost 5 bases and J 5 bases, leaving 15 bases between the germline ends. DNA for the CDR3: TGTGCCAGCAGCAACTTGGGGGGACCTTATGGCTACACCTTC. It codes for CASSNLGGPYGYTF. The whole variable domain, filled in from reference TRBV7-9 and TRBJ1-2, reads DTGVSQNPRHKITKRGQNVTFRCDPISEHNRLYWYRQTLGQGPEFLTYFQNEAQLEKSRLLSDRFSAERPKGSFSTLEIQRTEQGDSAMYLCASSNLGGPYGYTFGSGTRLTVV.

This chain joins TRBV6-5 and TRBJ1-2; a possible D gene is TRBD1 (5 bases). This CDR3 region has 14 residues. In germline, CDR1 is MNHEY, CDR2 SVGAGI. Trimming removed 6 bases at V and 8 bases at J, with 19 bases between. For the CDR3, the DNA is TGTGCCAGCAGCCCTGACAGCCTATCTCGCGGCTACACCTTC. Its protein product is CASSPDSLSRGYTF.

This clonotype showed up just once. V usage is TRBV12-3 or TRBV12-4 and J usage is TRBJ2-1; D perhaps matches TRBD1 (6 bases). This CDR3 spans 15 amino acids. Trimming took 7 bases from V and 10 from J, leaving 23 bases between them. The CDR3 loop is CASTPQGRPLGEQFF. The DNA of the CDR3 is TGTGCCAGCACTCCCCAGGGGCGCCCCCTTGGCGAGCAGTTCTTC.

The chain couples TRBV7-2 to TRBJ2-7, with a tentative D call TRBD1 (6 bases). The CDR3 covers 14 residues. CDR1 and CDR2 from the germline V gene are SGHTA and FQGNSA. Trimming took 4 bases from V and 2 from J, leaving 12 bases between them. CDR3 protein: CASSWGHRAYEQYF. As DNA, the CDR3 is TGTGCCAGCAGCTGGGGACACCGAGCCTACGAGCAGTACTTC.

The chain is built from TRBV15 and TRBJ2-5; unclear D gene. The CDR3 is 15 residues long. Per germline, CDR1 LNHNV and CDR2 YYDKDF (reference sequence). Trimming removed 1 base at V and 2 bases at J, with 11 bases between. The CDR3 here is CATSRGRAEQETQYF. The CDR3 region has the DNA TGTGCCACCAGCAGAGGTAGGGCGGAACAAGAGACCCAGTACTTC.

This clonotype was observed a single time. The V and J genes are TRBV5-6 and TRBJ2-2; 7 bases are shared with TRBD2. CDR3 length: 15 residues. The V segment lost 0 bases and the J segment 7 bases; nucleotides outside the gene matches: 6. Germline CDR1 and CDR2: SGHDT and YYEEEE. The CDR3 DNA reads TGTGCCAGCAGCTTGGCCCCGGGGGGTGACGGGGAGCTGTTTTTT. Translating gives CASSLAPGGDGELFF.

The rearrangement links TRBV7-9 to TRBJ1-2; no clear D gene. V shed 3 bases and J shed 4 bases, with 6 bases lying between them. The CDR3 consists of 12 residues. CDR1 is SEHNR and CDR2 is FQNEAQ in the germline V gene (reference sequence). The CDR3, as DNA: TGTGCCAGCAGCTTGAAACTCTATGGCTACACCTTC. It translates to CASSLKLYGYTF.

The chain combines TRBV18 with TRBJ2-7; D could derive from TRBD1 or TRBD2 (5 bases each). From germline, CDR1 is KGHSH and CDR2 LQKENI. This CDR3 has 13 amino acids. V was shortened by 6 bases and J by 7 bases, with 16 bases between the two germline ends. DNA of the CDR3: TGTGCCAGCTCCCGGGACCCGACGGGTGAGCAGTACTTC. Its protein is CASSRDPTGEQYF. Combining the CDR3 with reference TRBV18 and TRBJ2-7 gives the whole variable domain NAGVMQNPRHLVRRRGQEARLRCSPMKGHSHVYWYRQLPEEGLKFMVYLQKENIIDESGMPKERFSAEFPKEGPSILRIQQVVRGDSAAYFCASSRDPTGEQYFGPGTRLTVT.

Here the CDR3 reads CASSPWAGSYEQYF. CDR3 bases: TGTGCCAGCAGCCCCTGGGCAGGCTCCTACGAGCAGTACTTC. The chain uses TRBV7-2 and TRBJ2-7; D is unclear. This CDR3 region has 14 residues. V dropped 5 bases and J dropped 0 bases, with 11 bases sitting between them. CDR1 and CDR2 from the germline V gene are SGHTA and FQGNSA.

The chain couples TRBV15 to TRBJ1-1; 7 nucleotides align to TRBD1. CDR1 is LNHNV, CDR2 YYDKDF, per germline (reference sequence). Trimming at V came to 4 bases and at J to 5 bases, leaving 4 bases not matched to a gene. This CDR3 region has 13 residues. The CDR3 is CATSTGGSTEAFF. The CDR3 nucleotides read TGTGCCACCAGCACAGGGGGGTCGACTGAAGCTTTCTTT.

The CDR3 reads CSGTGQYNEQFF. The CDR3 region has the DNA TGCAGCGGTACCGGACAATACAATGAGCAGTTCTTC. This rearrangement joins TRBV29-1 to TRBJ2-1, with D possibly TRBD1 on 5 matching bases. The CDR3 has 12 residues. The germline CDR1 and CDR2 sequences are SQVTM and ANQGSEA. The V gene lost 7 bases and the J gene lost 4 bases, with 11 bases spanning the gap.

Here the CDR3 reads CASSLGSLTNQPQHF. Written as DNA, the CDR3 is TGTGCCAGCAGTCTCGGGTCCTTGACCAATCAGCCCCAGCATTTT. The rearrangement uses TRBV3-1 and TRBJ1-5; D unclear. Germline V lookup: CDR1 LGHDT, CDR2 YNNKEL (reference sequence). The CDR3 contains 15 residues. V lost 6 bases and J lost 3, with 15 bases in between.

The chain joins TRBV6-2 or TRBV6-3 to TRBJ2-7; TRBD2 aligns across 7 bases. Germline V gene data show CDR1 as MNHEY and CDR2 as SVGEGT. The CDR3 is 12 residues long. V gave up 8 bases and J gave up 3 bases; unmatched junction bases: 4. This CDR3 reads CASQRGVYEQYF. CDR3 nucleotide sequence: TGTGCCAGCCAACGGGGGGTCTACGAGCAGTACTTC.

The chain employs TRBV6-5 and TRBJ1-5; tentative D call: TRBD1 (6 bases). Germline V gene data show CDR1 as MNHEY and CDR2 as SVGAGI. Trimming stripped 5 bases from V and 0 bases from J, with 23 bases between. This CDR3 has 19 amino acids. CDR3 in DNA: TGTGCCAGCAGTCACATCCTGGGACACGACAAAAATAGCAATCAGCCCCAGCATTTT. Residues: CASSHILGHDKNSNQPQHF.

The chain uses TRBV20-1 and TRBJ1-1; maybe TRBD1 (6 bases). The V end was cut by 6 bases, the J end by 0 bases, with 14 bases between. The germline V gene encodes CDR1 DFQATT and CDR2 SNEGSKA (reference sequence). The CDR3 loop spans 14 amino acids. CDR3 in DNA: TGCAGTGCGAACCGGGACACTTTGAACACTGAAGCTTTCTTT. It specifies CSANRDTLNTEAFF.

This sequence joins TRBV24-1 and TRBJ2-7; D gene uncertain. Germline V CDR1 and CDR2: KGHDR, SFDVKD. The CDR3 is made up of 12 amino acids. The V and J ends lost 4 bases and 0 bases respectively, with 3 bases between them. CDR3 loop: CATSDPSYEQYF. The CDR3, as DNA: TGTGCCACCAGTGACCCCTCCTACGAGCAGTACTTC.

The chain uses TRBV6-1 and TRBJ2-7; no firm D call. The CDR3 length is 15 residues. V lost 5 bases and J lost 1, with 15 bases in between. Germline CDR1 and CDR2: MNHNS and SASEGT. The CDR3 here is CASSTQPARSYEQYF. CDR3 coding DNA: TGTGCCAGCAGTACTCAGCCGGCTAGATCCTACGAGCAGTACTTC.

The chain joins TRBV30 to TRBJ1-6, with a weak D call TRBD1 (5 bases). V lost 2 bases, J lost 6 bases, and 14 bases lay in between. The CDR3 has 15 amino acids. The V gene's germline CDR1 is GTSNPN and CDR2 SVGIG (reference sequence). The CDR3 is CAWSYRAGSNSPLHF. CDR3 nucleotides: TGTGCCTGGAGTTATCGGGCAGGGAGTAATTCACCCCTCCACTTT.

V and J are TRBV10-3 and TRBJ2-3; 10 bases map to TRBD2. CDR1 ENHRY and CDR2 SYGVKD come from the germline V gene. The CDR3 consists of 18 residues. V gave up 0 bases and J gave up 6 bases; unmatched junction bases: 12. CDR3 nucleotide sequence: TGTGCCATCAGTGAGTCGACCCATAAGCGGGGGGGCCCTGATACGCAGTATTTT. This encodes CAISESTHKRGGPDTQYF.

This chain uses TRBV5-1 with TRBJ2-7; 10 nucleotides agree with TRBD2. The CDR3 is made up of 16 amino acids. CDR1 and CDR2 (germline): SGHRS, YFSETQ. V shed 1 base and J 0 bases; nucleotides not matched to a gene: 4. The CDR3 DNA sequence: TGCGCCAGCAGCTTGATACCTAGCGGGGGCTCCTACGAGCAGTACTTC. It codes for CASSLIPSGGSYEQYF.